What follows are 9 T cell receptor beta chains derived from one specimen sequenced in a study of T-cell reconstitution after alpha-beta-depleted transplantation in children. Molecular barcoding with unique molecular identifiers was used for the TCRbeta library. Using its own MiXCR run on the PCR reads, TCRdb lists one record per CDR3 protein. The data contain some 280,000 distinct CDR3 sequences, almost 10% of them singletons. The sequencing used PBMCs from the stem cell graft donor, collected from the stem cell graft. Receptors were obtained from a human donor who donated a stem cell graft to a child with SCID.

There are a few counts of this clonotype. Here the CDR3 DNA reads TGTGCCAGCAGCATCGGGACAGGGGGAGAAAAACTGTTTTTT. Its translation is CASSIGTGGEKLFF. This chain links TRBV7-6 with TRBJ1-4; 11 nucleotides agree with TRBD1. With V trimmed by 5 bases and J by 8 bases, 4 bases remained unmatched. The CDR3 loop spans 14 amino acids. Germline CDR1 reads SGHVS; CDR2 reads FNYEAQ.

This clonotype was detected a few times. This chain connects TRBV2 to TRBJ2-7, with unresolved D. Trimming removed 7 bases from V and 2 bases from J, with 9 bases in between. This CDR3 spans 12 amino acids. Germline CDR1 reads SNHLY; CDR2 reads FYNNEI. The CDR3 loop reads CASTNRTYEQYF. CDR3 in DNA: TGTGCCAGCACCAATAGGACCTACGAGCAGTACTTC.

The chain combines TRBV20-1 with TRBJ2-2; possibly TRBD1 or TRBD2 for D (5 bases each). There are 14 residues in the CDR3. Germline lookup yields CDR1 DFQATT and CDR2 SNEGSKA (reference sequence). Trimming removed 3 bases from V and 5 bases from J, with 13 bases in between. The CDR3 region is CSASRTWTTGELFF. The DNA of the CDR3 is TGCAGTGCTAGCAGGACTTGGACAACCGGGGAGCTGTTTTTT.

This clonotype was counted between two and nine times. DNA for the CDR3: TGTGCCAGTTGGGGGAATATTGGCAATCAGCCCCAGCATTTT. It translates to CASWGNIGNQPQHF. The V gene is TRBV19, the J gene TRBJ1-5; TRBD1 might be the D (5 bases). Germline V gives CDR1 LNHDA, CDR2 SQIVND (reference sequence). The CDR3 has 14 residues. Deletions cut 8 bases from V and 2 bases from J, with 13 bases between.

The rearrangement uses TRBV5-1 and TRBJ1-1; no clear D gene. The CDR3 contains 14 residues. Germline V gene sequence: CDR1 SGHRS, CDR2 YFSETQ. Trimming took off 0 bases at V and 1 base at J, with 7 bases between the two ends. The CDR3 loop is CASSLVGSNTEAFF. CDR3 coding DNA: TGCGCCAGCAGCTTGGTCGGATCGAACACTGAAGCTTTCTTT.

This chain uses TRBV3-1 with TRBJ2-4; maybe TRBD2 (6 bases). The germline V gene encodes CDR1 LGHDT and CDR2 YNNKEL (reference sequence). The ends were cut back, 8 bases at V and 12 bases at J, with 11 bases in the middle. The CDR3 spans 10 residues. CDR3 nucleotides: TGTGCCAGCGGAGGGTCGAGTCAGTACTTC. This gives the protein CASGGSSQYF.

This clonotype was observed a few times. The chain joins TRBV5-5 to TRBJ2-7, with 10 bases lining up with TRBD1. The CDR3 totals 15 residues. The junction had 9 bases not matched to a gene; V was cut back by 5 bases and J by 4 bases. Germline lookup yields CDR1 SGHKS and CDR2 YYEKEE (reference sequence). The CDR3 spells CASRPAGTGVYEQYF. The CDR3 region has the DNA TGTGCCAGCAGGCCTGCCGGGACAGGGGTTTACGAGCAGTACTTC.

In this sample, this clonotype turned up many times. The CDR3 sequence is CASSLAGTGGTEAFF. The CDR3 DNA reads TGCGCCAGCAGCTTGGCCGGGACAGGGGGCACTGAAGCTTTCTTT. The V gene is TRBV5-1, the J gene TRBJ1-1; TRBD1 matches 11 bases. This CDR3 is 15 amino acids long. Trimming took 0 bases from V and 4 from J; bases not matched to a gene: 2. The germline V gene encodes CDR1 SGHRS and CDR2 YFSETQ.

CDR3 amino acids: CASSLSGGARELFF. The CDR3 region has the DNA TGTGCCAGCAGCCTAAGCGGGGGGGCCAGGGAGCTGTTTTTT. The chain couples TRBV12-3 or TRBV12-4 to TRBJ2-2; TRBD2 aligns across 10 bases. Trimming cost V 6 bases and J 9 bases; bases outside gene matches: 7. CDR3 length: 14 amino acids.